This T cell receptor beta chain came from a study of spatial heterogeneity in lung cancer. The wider study: For the average unique TCR and UMI combination, more than eight occurrences appeared in raw reads. Study results and caveats: One measure, the expanded intratumoral alpha and beta TCR count, tracked tumor mutation counts. Ubiquitous and regional nonsynonymous mutation counts were tracked by ubiquitous and regional expanded TCR counts, respectively.

TCRdb redid the calling of the 5' RACE reads with MiXCR, one entry per CDR3 protein. The profile shows about 24,000 distinct CDR3 sequences, more than 8% of them singletons. Germline lookup yields CDR1 SGDLS and CDR2 YYNGEE. V lost 1 base to trimming and J lost 4 bases; unmatched junction nucleotides: 8. The CDR3 is made up of 16 amino acids. The sample's time point: sample taken at primary tumor resection. In regard to this clonotype: Its specificity is not known.

The receptor was derived from a male donor with early-stage non-small cell lung cancer. The V call is TRBV9, the J call TRBJ2-3; TRBD1 aligns across 8 bases. The source material was lung tumor tissue, sampled at surgery. The CDR3 sequence: CASSVSGSGGADTQYF. The CDR3 bases are TGTGCCAGCAGCGTAAGTGGGTCAGGGGGCGCAGATACGCAGTATTTT.